This T cell receptor (beta chain) derives from a study of regulatory T cells in long-lasting Graves disease. Whole-study context: Those Graves' patients who were newly diagnosed had been on antithyroid drugs under 3 months.

Study outcomes and limitations: There were preferences for TRBV28, TRBJ1-2 and TRBJ2-5 in persistent disease.

To make TCR beta libraries, researchers used iRepertoire HTBI primers and Arm-PCR of CDR3 regions. From the multiplex PCR reads, TCRdb called clonotypes with MiXCR, one entry per CDR3 protein. The sample includes roughly 420,000 distinct CDR3 sequences, 15% to 20% of them seen just once. Noted time point: newly diagnosed GD, antithyroid drugs for less than 3 months. Following extraction of RNA from PBMCs, that RNA was used to make the TCR library. The CDR3 runs 12 residues. V lost 1 base and J lost 10, with 8 bases in between. Germline CDR1 is LGHDT and CDR2 is YNNKEL (reference sequence). Ten or more counts support this clonotype. Its antigen remains unknown. This sample also appeared in a second study, on T cells in Graves' hyperthyroidism and ophthalmopathy.

The starting material was peripheral blood mononuclear cells (PBMCs), obtained at new diagnosis, from a patient treated with antithyroid drugs. The chain recombines TRBV3-1 with TRBJ2-1, with D unclear. The TCR originated in a woman younger than 30 with Graves disease. The CDR3 region is CASSQARTEQFF. The CDR3, as DNA: TGTGCCAGCAGCCAAGCACGGACCGAGCAGTTCTTC.